This TCR beta chain was identified in a study of shared clonotypes between healthy human individuals. CD45RO-negative, CCR7-selected cells formed the naive CD8 fraction, which excluded terminally differentiated effector memory CD45RA+ cells. This clone appeared once. The repertoire was sequenced with immunoSEQ multiplex PCR; TCRdb's copy has only in-frame clones and lacks some. The sample records fewer than 1 million clones, roughly 96% being singletons. The CDR3 totals 16 residues. V lost 2 bases and J lost 6, with 16 bases in between. Germline lookup yields CDR1 SEHNR and CDR2 FQNEAQ (reference sequence).

The sequence was obtained from a man aged 25-40 years in good health. Sequenced sample: naive CD8+ T cells sorted from blood. This chain connects TRBV7-9 to TRBJ1-4; D is possibly TRBD1 (5 bases). The CDR3 sequence: CASSLQQGPADEKLFF. CDR3 DNA sequence: TGTGCCAGCAGCTTACAGCAGGGCCCGGCGGATGAAAAACTGTTTTTT.